This T cell receptor beta chain was profiled in a study of blood T cell repertoires in COVID-19. The CDR3 totals 11 residues. Germline V gene lookup returns CDR1 MGHRA and CDR2 YSYEKL. Trimming took off 0 bases at V and 7 bases at J, with 3 bases between the two ends. Per the original data handling: Amplification of reference gene primers was used by the study to estimate nucleated cell counts. Profiling relied on immunoSEQ multiplex PCR, and the TCRdb table lists in-frame clones only, not all of them. Clone size and V and J calls were adopted from that table, with D and trimming inferred from the DNA. The data hold around 370,000 clones, with around 90% observed a single time.

This clonotype originated in a man aged 18 to 29 with active or convalescent COVID-19. The chain carries TRBV4-1 and TRBJ1-2; D is uncertain. Sequences were obtained from peripheral blood. The CDR3 region is CASSQEAGYTF. In DNA form, the CDR3 reads TGCGCCAGCAGCCAAGAGGCTGGCTACACCTTC.